The clone carrying this T cell receptor (beta chain) has only one observation. This CDR3 is built from 12 residues. The V and J ends lost 7 bases and 5 bases respectively, with 11 bases between them. Looked up from germline, CDR1 is SNHLY and CDR2 is FYNNEI. This record belongs to a study of blood T cell repertoires in COVID-19. The wider study: PBMCs, B-cell-depleted T cells, or T cells were the source of the cDNA or gDNA that made up the material.

Original data processing: Researchers report that nucleated cell counts were estimated from reference gene primer amplification. Only in-frame clones appear in the TCRdb table, and some are missing; sequencing was by immunoSEQ multiplex PCR. V, J and clone size derive from that table, while D and trimming were established from the DNA sequence. This sample carries some 250,000 clones, about 80% of them seen once, and the ten largest clones take about 4.2%. The chain is built from TRBV2 and TRBJ2-5, with D tentatively TRBD1 (5 bases). This clonotype was sampled from a man in his fifties with active or convalescent COVID-19. The sample comprised peripheral blood. CDR3 protein: CASKGEAETQYF. The CDR3 DNA reads as TGTGCCAGCAAAGGGGAAGCTGAGACCCAGTACTTC.